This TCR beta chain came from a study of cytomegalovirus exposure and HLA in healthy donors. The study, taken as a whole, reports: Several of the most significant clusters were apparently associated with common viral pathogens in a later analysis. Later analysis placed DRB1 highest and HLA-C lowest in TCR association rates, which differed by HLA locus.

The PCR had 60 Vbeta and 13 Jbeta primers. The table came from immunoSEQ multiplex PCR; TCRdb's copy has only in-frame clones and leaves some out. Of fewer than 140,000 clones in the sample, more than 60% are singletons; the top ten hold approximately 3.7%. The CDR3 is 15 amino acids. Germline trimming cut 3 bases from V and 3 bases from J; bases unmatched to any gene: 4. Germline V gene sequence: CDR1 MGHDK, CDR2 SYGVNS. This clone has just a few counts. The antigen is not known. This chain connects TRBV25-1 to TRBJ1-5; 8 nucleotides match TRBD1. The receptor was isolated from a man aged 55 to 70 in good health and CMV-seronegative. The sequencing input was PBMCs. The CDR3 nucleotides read TGTGCCAGCAGTGACTCGACAGGGGACAATCAGCCCCAGCATTTT. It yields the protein CASSDSTGDNQPQHF.